This TCR beta chain emerged from a study of control samples from healthy donors and cancer patients. The CDR3 is 14 residues long. Trimming took off 1 base at V and 4 bases at J, with 10 bases between the two ends. CDR1 LNHDA and CDR2 SQIVND come from the germline V gene (reference sequence). The table came from immunoSEQ multiplex PCR; TCRdb's copy has only in-frame clones and leaves some out. In the table there are around 99,000 clones, 85% to 90% of which are singletons. The chain has TRBV19 and TRBJ1-1; no clear D gene. The source of this sequence is a woman aged 45-60 years in good health. The sequenced sample consisted of blood. The CDR3 loop is CASSIVGVSTEAFF. Written as DNA, the CDR3 is TGTGCCAGTAGTATAGTCGGGGTTTCCACTGAAGCTTTCTTT.